This TCR beta chain was captured by sequencing in a study of human T cells and chemical hapten exposure. At the level of the study: Mostly female patients had alopecia areata, totalis or universalis. Per-sample variation in TCR yield stemmed mainly from small pooled library volume differences.

The library put unique molecular identifiers onto individual cDNA molecules. TCRdb reanalysed the RACE reads using MiXCR and keeps one entry per CDR3 protein. The sample records about 120,000 distinct CDR3 sequences, about 14% being singletons. Germline CDR1 LNHDA, CDR2 SQIVND (reference sequence). The CDR3 is 15 amino acids. The junction had 8 bases not matched to a gene; V was cut back by 6 bases and J by 5 bases. As to time point: pre-sensitization, week 0. Treatment given: therapeutic diphenylcyclopropenone sensitization with weekly scalp DPC. This clonotype showed up just a few times. Sequencing was performed on whole blood, taken in connection with sensitization to the hapten diphenylcyclopropenone (DPC). The clonotype was recovered from a woman aged 18-29 years with alopecia areata. Some clones in this sample may be carry-over from other donors' samples. V gene TRBV19 combines with J gene TRBJ2-1; 9 nucleotides agree with TRBD1. The CDR3 here is CASSIPGTGNNEQFF. The CDR3 coding sequence is TGTGCCAGTAGCATTCCCGGGACAGGGAACAATGAGCAGTTCTTC. Full variable domain (rest looked up from reference TRBV19 and TRBJ2-1): DGGITQSPKYLFRKEGQNVTLSCEQNLNHDAMYWYRQDPGQGLRLIYYSQIVNDFQKGDIAEGYSVSREKKESFPLTVTSAQKNPTAFYLCASSIPGTGNNEQFFGPGTRLTVL.